Sequencing of this TCR beta chain was carried out in a study of shared clonotypes between healthy human individuals. Study-level information: There were three CD4 naive, three CD4 memory, two CD8 naive and one CD8 memory plates per donor.

Study results and caveats: With few donors, the genetic and exposure-history diversity represented was limited. Although depth was large, rarefaction showed that sequencing of the sorted subsets was incomplete. Among donors, the sharing of clonotypes was expected to be influenced by sequencing depth.

In regard to this clone: What it recognizes is unknown.

The naive CD8 fraction comprised CD45RO-negative cells positively selected for CCR7 and excluded terminally differentiated effector memory CD45RA+ cells. Germline CDR1 and CDR2: SGDLS and YYNGEE. V gave up 1 base and J gave up 2 bases, with 13 bases separating them. The CDR3 covers 16 residues. Method: immunoSEQ multiplex PCR; TCRdb's copy keeps in-frame clones and lacks some. The data hold 1.5 million to 2.5 million clones, with approximately 94% observed a single time. This sequence joins TRBV9 and TRBJ2-1, with D possibly matching TRBD2 (5 bases). This sequence was found in a young man in good health. Sequencing was performed on naive CD8+ T cells sorted from blood. The DNA of the CDR3 is TGTGCCAGCAGCGTAAACCCCCGGGATGCCTACAATGAGCAGTTCTTC. Residues: CASSVNPRDAYNEQFF.